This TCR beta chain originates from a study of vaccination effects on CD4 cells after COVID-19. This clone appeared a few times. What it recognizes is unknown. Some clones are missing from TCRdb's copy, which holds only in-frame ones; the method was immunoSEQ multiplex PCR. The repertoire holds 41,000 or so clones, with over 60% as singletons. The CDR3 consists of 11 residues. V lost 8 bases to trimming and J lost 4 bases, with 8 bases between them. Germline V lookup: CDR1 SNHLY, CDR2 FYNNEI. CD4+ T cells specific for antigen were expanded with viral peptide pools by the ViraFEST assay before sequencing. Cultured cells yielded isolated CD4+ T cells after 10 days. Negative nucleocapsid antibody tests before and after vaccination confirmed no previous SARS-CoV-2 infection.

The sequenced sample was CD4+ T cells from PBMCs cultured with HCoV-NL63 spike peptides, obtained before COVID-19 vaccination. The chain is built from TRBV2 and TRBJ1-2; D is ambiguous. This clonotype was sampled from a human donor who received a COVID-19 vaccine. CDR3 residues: CASSVGYGYTF. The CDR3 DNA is TGTGCCAGCTCGGTAGGCTATGGCTACACCTTC.